Listed below are T cell receptor beta chains from one sample, sequenced in a study of blood T cell repertoires in COVID-19. Data came from immunoSEQ multiplex PCR; TCRdb stores just in-frame clones and leaves some out. The table has some 200,000 clones, roughly 75% seen once; the top ten hold 7.2%. Sequencing was performed on peripheral blood. These receptors were obtained from a woman aged 70 to 79 with acute or convalescent COVID-19. CDR3s include the opening cysteine and the closing phenylalanine or tryptophan. The D gene is left open where the match is weak. Not every row has a clone size; where given, it reads once, few, many or a size class.

D gene,clone size,V gene,CDR3 length,J gene,CDR3 protein,CDR3 DNA
TRBD2,NA,TRBV6-2/TRBV6-3,18,TRBJ2-5,CASSGTSGPVAFQETQYF,TGTGCCAGCAGTGGGACTAGCGGCCCCGTGGCATTCCAAGAGACCCAGTACTTC
TRBD1,NA,TRBV3-1/TRBV3-2,15,TRBJ2-5,CASSPRRGQKETQYF,TGTGCCAGCAGCCCCCGAAGGGGACAGAAAGAGACCCAGTACTTC
TRBD2,NA,TRBV3-1/TRBV3-2,16,TRBJ2-5,CASSRRLAGGQETQYF,TGTGCCAGCAGCCGACGGTTAGCGGGGGGTCAAGAGACCCAGTACTTC
NA,NA,TRBV7-3,13,TRBJ1-4,CASSQGVGEKLFF,TGTGCCAGCAGCCAGGGTGTTGGTGAAAAACTGTTTTTT
NA,NA,TRBV3-1/TRBV3-2,15,TRBJ2-5,CASSAGGLSRETQYF,TGTGCCAGCAGCGCCGGGGGGCTGTCGAGAGAGACCCAGTACTTC
NA,NA,TRBV6-5,15,TRBJ1-6,CASKIRGYSNSPLHF,TGTGCCAGCAAGATAAGGGGATACTCCAATTCACCCCTCCACTTT
NA,NA,TRBV6-5,15,TRBJ1-1,CASSYEGELNTEAFF,TGTGCCAGCAGTTACGAGGGAGAGTTGAACACTGAAGCTTTCTTT
TRBD2,NA,TRBV3-1/TRBV3-2,18,TRBJ2-1,CASSRILAGGSSYNEQFF,TGTGCCAGCAGCCGGATTTTAGCGGGGGGGTCCTCCTACAATGAGCAGTTCTTC
TRBD2,NA,TRBV24-1,17,TRBJ2-3,CATSEPGLAGSTDTQYF,TGTGCCACCAGTGAGCCCGGACTAGCGGGAAGCACAGATACGCAGTATTTT
TRBD1,once,TRBV18,13,TRBJ2-7,CASSRTGDDEQYF,TGTGCCAGCTCACGGACAGGGGACGACGAGCAGTACTTC
TRBD1,NA,TRBV5-6,16,TRBJ1-1,CASSGDRDVKNTEAFF,TGTGCCAGCAGCGGGGACAGGGACGTTAAGAACACTGAAGCTTTCTTT
TRBD2,NA,TRBV3-1/TRBV3-2,18,TRBJ2-4,CASSRTSGGPWGRNIQYF,TGTGCCAGCAGCCGCACTAGCGGGGGCCCCTGGGGTAGAAACATTCAGTACTTC
TRBD1,few,TRBV6-2/TRBV6-3,14,TRBJ2-7,CASSYPQGAHEQYF,TGTGCCAGCAGTTACCCACAGGGGGCCCACGAGCAGTACTTC
TRBD1,NA,TRBV4-1,17,TRBJ2-1,CASSQDPPGQGKNEQFF,TGCGCCAGCAGCCAAGATCCGCCGGGACAGGGTAAAAATGAGCAGTTCTTC
NA,once,TRBV5-4,14,TRBJ2-1,CASSVPSSYNEQFF,TGTGCCAGCAGCGTTCCGAGCTCCTACAATGAGCAGTTCTTC
TRBD1,few,TRBV11-2,18,TRBJ1-6,CASRYRVDRVRENSPLHF,TGTGCCAGCCGGTACAGGGTGGACAGGGTAAGGGAAAATTCACCCCTCCACTTT
TRBD1,NA,TRBV12-3/TRBV12-4,13,TRBJ2-1,CASSLDRGNEQFF,TGTGCCAGCAGTTTAGACAGGGGGAATGAGCAGTTCTTC
NA,NA,TRBV5-1,16,TRBJ2-3,CASSLGPGSGADTQYF,TGCGCCAGCAGCTTGGGGCCGGGGAGTGGGGCAGATACGCAGTATTTT
TRBD2,few,TRBV24-1,18,TRBJ2-1,CATSETPAWSGGVYEQFF,TGTGCCACCAGTGAGACCCCCGCGTGGAGCGGGGGGGTTTATGAGCAGTTCTTC
NA,NA,TRBV7-8,14,TRBJ1-1,CASSLSPVNTEAFF,TGTGCCAGCAGCTTATCTCCGGTGAACACTGAAGCTTTCTTT
NA,NA,TRBV25-1,14,TRBJ2-5,CASSDSVVQETQYF,TGTGCCAGCAGTGATTCGGTGGTTCAAGAGACCCAGTACTTC
NA,few,TRBV30,13,TRBJ1-3,CAWSVGAPNTIYF,TGTGCCTGGAGTGTAGGGGCCCCAAACACCATATATTTT
NA,NA,TRBV9,12,TRBJ2-2,CASSPNTGELFF,TGTGCCAGCAGCCCTAACACCGGGGAGCTGTTTTTT
NA,NA,TRBV5-8,14,TRBJ1-2,CASSLASGLEGYTF,TGTGCCAGCAGCTTGGCATCAGGGCTAGAGGGCTACACCTTC
NA,NA,TRBV4-1,15,TRBJ1-3,CASSQEGGSGNTIYF,TGCGCCAGCAGCCAAGAAGGGGGTTCTGGAAACACCATATATTTT
TRBD2,NA,TRBV11-3,16,TRBJ2-3,CASSPTTSGGADTQYF,TGTGCCAGCAGCCCGACGACTAGCGGGGGTGCAGATACGCAGTATTTT
NA,NA,TRBV27,15,TRBJ1-2,CASRTEQGGAIGYTF,TGTGCCAGCCGTACCGAACAGGGTGGAGCCATTGGCTACACCTTC
TRBD1,NA,TRBV7-2,16,TRBJ1-2,CASRPQGRQTNYGYTF,TGTGCCAGCAGACCACAGGGGCGCCAAACTAACTATGGCTACACCTTC
NA,NA,TRBV18,15,TRBJ1-6,CASSPAGSANSPLHF,TGTGCCAGCTCCCCTGCGGGGTCGGCTAATTCACCCCTCCACTTT
NA,NA,TRBV9,15,TRBJ2-5,CASSVGPGRVGTQYF,TGTGCCAGCAGCGTAGGGCCGGGTCGCGTAGGGACCCAGTACTTC
TRBD1,NA,TRBV3-1/TRBV3-2,13,TRBJ2-7,CASSRGQGYEQYF,TGTGCCAGCAGCAGGGGACAGGGGTACGAGCAGTACTTC
TRBD1,NA,TRBV2,14,TRBJ2-5,CASRGTGGQETQYF,TGTGCCAGCAGGGGGACAGGGGGACAAGAGACCCAGTACTTC
NA,NA,TRBV11-1,12,TRBJ1-1,CASSLGPAEAFF,TGTGCCAGCAGCTTAGGGCCTGCTGAAGCTTTCTTT
NA,few,TRBV10-3,13,TRBJ1-3,CAISENRGNTIYF,TGTGCCATCAGTGAGAACAGGGGAAACACCATATATTTT
NA,NA,TRBV23-1,15,TRBJ2-7,CASRRSWGDSYEQYF,TGCGCCAGCAGACGGTCCTGGGGGGACTCCTACGAGCAGTACTTC
TRBD1,once,TRBV10-3,15,TRBJ1-3,CAISPGQGIGNTIYF,TGTGCCATCAGTCCGGGACAGGGGATTGGAAACACCATATATTTT
TRBD2,NA,TRBV10-3,17,TRBJ2-1,CAISESAGSGGANEQFF,TGTGCCATCAGTGAGTCGGCAGGAAGCGGGGGGGCTAATGAGCAGTTCTTC
NA,NA,TRBV7-9,14,TRBJ2-7,CASSLDLAAYEQYF,TGTGCCAGCAGCTTAGATCTAGCTGCCTACGAGCAGTACTTC
TRBD1,NA,TRBV10-1,16,TRBJ1-2,CASSEGTAQEYYGYTF,TGCGCCAGCAGTGAGGGGACAGCCCAGGAGTACTATGGCTACACCTTC
NA,NA,TRBV15,13,TRBJ1-5,CATSSEPDQPQHF,TGTGCCACCAGCAGCGAGCCGGATCAGCCCCAGCATTTT
NA,NA,TRBV27,17,TRBJ2-3,CASSLSTGTPSTDTQYF,TGTGCCAGCAGCCTGAGCACCGGGACACCCAGCACAGATACGCAGTATTTT
TRBD2,once,TRBV6-5,15,TRBJ2-2,CASRGTSGGIGELFF,TGTGCCAGCAGAGGGACTAGCGGGGGAATCGGGGAGCTGTTTTTT
NA,NA,TRBV11-2,16,TRBJ2-3,CASSLDQGGGPDTQYF,TGTGCCAGCAGCTTAGATCAGGGAGGGGGTCCAGATACGCAGTATTTT
NA,NA,TRBV7-2,13,TRBJ2-7,CASSWDFSYEQYF,TGTGCCAGCAGCTGGGACTTCTCCTACGAGCAGTACTTC
TRBD2,NA,TRBV4-3,16,TRBJ2-5,CASSQDPGGGAGPLYF,TGCGCCAGCAGCCAAGATCCAGGCGGGGGGGCGGGACCCCTGTACTTC
TRBD1,NA,TRBV4-1,16,TRBJ1-4,CASSQDLGTGGEKLFF,TGCGCCAGCAGCCAAGACCTCGGGACAGGGGGTGAAAAACTGTTTTTT
NA,NA,TRBV7-2,15,TRBJ1-6,CASSLVSSYNSPLHF,TGTGCCAGCAGCTTAGTGAGCTCCTATAATTCACCCCTCCACTTT
TRBD2,NA,TRBV7-2,17,TRBJ2-5,CASSLALTSGGSETQYF,TGTGCCAGCAGCTTAGCCCTAACTAGCGGGGGTTCGGAGACCCAGTACTTC
NA,NA,TRBV18,15,TRBJ1-6,CASSPREVPNSPLHF,TGTGCCAGCTCACCCCGGGAGGTTCCTAATTCACCCCTCCACTTT
NA,NA,TRBV5-4,15,TRBJ1-5,CASSLRTAFNQPQHF,TGTGCCAGCAGCTTACGGACAGCATTCAATCAGCCCCAGCATTTT
NA,NA,TRBV2,13,TRBJ1-2,CASKAGEVGGYTF,TGTGCCAGCAAGGCCGGGGAAGTTGGAGGCTACACCTTC
NA,NA,TRBV25-1,13,TRBJ2-6,CASTSSGANVLTF,TGTGCCAGCACCTCCTCTGGGGCCAACGTCCTGACTTTC